A selection of T cell receptor beta chains follows, all from one sample in a study of OX40 agonist ivuxolimab in advanced cancers. Libraries were prepared by immunoSEQ multiplex PCR; TCRdb keeps only in-frame clonotypes and omits some of them. The sample lists around 93,000 clones; about 86% were seen once. Sequenced here: CD4+ or CD8+ T cells sorted from blood, sampled in a trial of the OX40 agonist ivuxolimab. The receptors were sampled from an adult with an advanced solid tumor such as melanoma, head and neck, liver or kidney cancer. CDR3s include the opening cysteine and the closing phenylalanine or tryptophan. The D gene is left open where the match is weak. Size is omitted from some rows. Given values are once, few, many or a class for expanded clones.

TRBJ2-1 - - TRBV18 TGTGCCAGCTCACCTCACCCGAGCTCCTACAATGAGCAGTTCTTC CASSPHPSSYNEQFF
TRBJ2-1 - TRBD1 TRBV6-5 TGTGCCAGCAGTCGGGACAGGGGGTCCTACAATGAGCAGTTCTTC CASSRDRGSYNEQFF
TRBJ2-2 - TRBD2 TRBV6-4 TGTGCCAGCAGTGGACTAGCGGGAGTCTCCACCGGGGAGCTGTTTTTT CASSGLAGVSTGELFF
TRBJ2-7 - - TRBV7-2 TGTGCCAGCAGCCGCAGTGGGTACGAGCAGTACTTC CASSRSGYEQYF
TRBJ1-1 - - TRBV7-9 TGTGCCAGCAGCTTCAGGATAACGAACACTGAAGCTTTCTTT CASSFRITNTEAFF
TRBJ2-5 - - TRBV7-2 TGTGCCAGCAGCCCAGGGTCGGGAAGTCAGTACTTC CASSPGSGSQYF
TRBJ1-5 - - TRBV11-2 TGTGCCAGCAGCTCAGGAGGCAATCAGCCCCAGCATTTT CASSSGGNQPQHF
TRBJ2-1 - - TRBV7-9 TGTGCCAGCAGCTTACGCCAGGGGTGGTCCAATGAGCAGTTCTTC CASSLRQGWSNEQFF
TRBJ2-7 - TRBD2 TRBV5-1 TGCGCCAGCAGCTTGGCACTAGCGGGAGTCGAGCAGTACTTC CASSLALAGVEQYF
TRBJ2-1 - TRBD2 TRBV9 TGTGCCAGCAGCGTAGTGGCGGGAGGAGGCAATGAGCAGTTCTTC CASSVVAGGGNEQFF
TRBJ2-3 - - TRBV30 TGTGCCTGGAGTGTACCGGGGGCCACTACGCAGTATTTT CAWSVPGATTQYF
TRBJ2-5 - TRBD2 TRBV6-5 TGTGCCAGCAGTGCTAGCGGGAGGGCCGAGACCCAGTACTTC CASSASGRAETQYF
TRBJ2-6 few - TRBV19 TGTGCCAGTACCCTGAGCTCTGGGGCCAACGTCCTGACTTTC CASTLSSGANVLTF
TRBJ2-2 once TRBD1 TRBV23-1 TGCGCCAGCAGTCAATCGGGACAGGGTAGAACCGGGGAGCTGTTTTTT CASSQSGQGRTGELFF
TRBJ2-7 - TRBD1 TRBV9 TGTGCCAGCAGCGTTCGGGACAGCTCGGAGCAGTACTTC CASSVRDSSEQYF
TRBJ1-4 - - TRBV19 TGTGCCAGTAGTATACCGGGGCGTAATGAAAAACTGTTTTTT CASSIPGRNEKLFF
TRBJ1-5 - TRBD1 TRBV6-1 TGTGCCAGCTGGGGGGACAGGAGAAGCAATCAGCCCCAGCATTTT CASWGDRRSNQPQHF